This passage covers 21 T cell receptor beta chains from one sample sequenced in a study of regulatory T cells in long-lasting Graves disease. Researchers made TCR beta libraries by using iRepertoire HTBI primers and running Arm-PCR on CDR3 regions. MiXCR, run by TCRdb on the multiplex PCR reads, gives a single entry per CDR3 protein. The sample has about 500,000 distinct CDR3 sequences, approximately 12% seen once; the top ten hold 7.5% to 9%. The time point was: newly diagnosed GD, antithyroid drugs for less than 3 months. Making the TCR library involved RNA that had been extracted from PBMCs. The same sample was also studied in work on T cells in Graves' hyperthyroidism and ophthalmopathy.

The source material was peripheral blood mononuclear cells (PBMCs), sampled at new diagnosis, from a patient treated with antithyroid drugs. These receptors were collected from a young woman with Graves disease.

This clonotype has more than one count but fewer than ten. J is TRBJ2-3 and V is TRBV14, with TRBD2 matching 8 bases. J was trimmed by 11 bases and V by 1 base; bases with no gene match: 11. The CDR3 has 15 amino acids. Germline loops: CDR1 SGHDN, CDR2 FVKESK. Written as DNA, the CDR3 is TGTGCCAGCAGCCAAGCCGGGACTAGACCCCCGAGGCAGTATTTT. Translating gives CASSQAGTRPPRQYF.

A word on this clonotype: One base separates it from a far larger clone, so it is likely a read error. The rearrangement joins TRBV6-9 to TRBJ1-1, with D perhaps matching TRBD1 (6 bases). This CDR3 contains 16 residues. Germline CDR1 and CDR2: MNHGY and SVAAGI. V was shortened by 3 bases and J by 4 bases, with 18 bases between the two germline ends. The CDR3 region has the DNA TGTGCCAGCAGTTACGACGGGGGCAGACGGAGCACTGAAGCTTTCTTT. This translates into CASSYDGGRRSTEAFF.

Note on this clonotype: With a much larger clone just one base away, this may be a read error. The chain recombines TRBV7-8 with TRBJ1-1; D remains ambiguous. The CDR3 covers 13 residues. CDR1 and CDR2 from the germline V gene are SGHVS and FQNEAQ. The CDR3 is CTSSRGRNTEAFF. CDR3 in DNA: TGTACCAGCAGCCGAGGACGGAACACTGAAGCTTTCTTT.

This clonotype was recorded many times. The chain uses TRBV6-1 and TRBJ2-7, with a possible D match to TRBD2 (5 bases). CDR1 is MNHNS and CDR2 is SASEGT in the germline V gene. This CDR3 has 15 amino acids. The V end was cut by 7 bases, the J end by 0 bases, with 16 bases between. The CDR3 nucleotides read TGTGCCAGCACCCGTGTAGGAGGTAGCTCCTACGAGCAGTACTTC. Amino acid sequence: CASTRVGGSSYEQYF.

CDR3 residues: CASSQDLQGPYNEQFF. In nucleotides, the CDR3 is TGCGCCAGCAGCCAAGATCTACAGGGCCCCTACAATGAGCAGTTCTTC. The chain joins TRBV4-3 to TRBJ2-1; D might be TRBD1 (6 bases). V dropped 0 bases and J dropped 2 bases, with 11 bases sitting between them. The CDR3 spans 16 residues. CDR1 and CDR2 (germline): LGHNA, YSLEER.

The sample holds many counts of this clonotype. CDR3 residues: CASSEYTGGVPEAFF. CDR3 DNA: TGTGCCAGCAGTGAATACACAGGGGGCGTACCCGAAGCTTTCTTT. V and J are TRBV25-1 and TRBJ1-1, with 9 positions matching TRBD1. The length of the CDR3 is 15 residues. The germline gives CDR1 MGHDK, CDR2 SYGVNS. V dropped 0 bases and J dropped 8; count of bases not matched to a gene: 7.

There are a few counts of this clonotype. The rearrangement uses TRBV6-9 and TRBJ2-5; 9 bases are shared with TRBD2. V lost 4 bases and J lost 3; bases outside the gene matches: 9. The germline V gene has CDR1 MNHGY and CDR2 SVAAGI. CDR3 size: 16 residues. The CDR3 reads CASSSVLAGTKETQYF. The CDR3 region has the DNA TGTGCCAGCAGTTCTGTCCTAGCGGGGACGAAAGAGACCCAGTACTTC.

This clonotype was seen at least ten times. The chain couples TRBV28 to TRBJ1-3; D gene uncertain. The CDR3 is 15 amino acids. V lost 4 bases and J 0 bases, leaving 10 bases between the germline ends. Germline CDR1 MDHEN, CDR2 SYDVKM. CDR3 DNA sequence: TGTGCCAGCAGTTCTCCAGGAAACTCTGGAAACACCATATATTTT. Residues: CASSSPGNSGNTIYF.

This rearrangement joins TRBV4-1 to TRBJ2-5; 8 nucleotides agree with TRBD2. The V gene's germline CDR1 is MGHRA and CDR2 YSYEKL. The V gene end was trimmed by 0 bases and the J gene end by 4 bases; junction bases not matched to a gene: 10. This CDR3 has 17 residues. The CDR3 DNA follows: TGCGCCAGCAGCCAAGAAGGGGGACTAGTTTTTGGAGAGACCCAGTACTTC. This translates into CASSQEGGLVFGETQYF.

The rearrangement links TRBV7-3 to TRBJ1-2; D is undetermined. The CDR3 is made up of 13 amino acids. In germline, CDR1 is SGHTA, CDR2 FQGTGA. V lost 8 bases and J 5 bases, leaving 15 bases between the germline ends. CDR3 protein: CASGPTVGYGYTF. The DNA of the CDR3 is TGTGCCAGCGGCCCTACAGTCGGTTATGGCTACACCTTC.

This clonotype showed up many times. The V and J genes are TRBV11-2 and TRBJ2-4; 11 bases fit TRBD1. Germline CDR1 reads SGHAT; CDR2 reads FQNNGV. J was trimmed by 5 bases and V by 3 bases; bases with no gene match: 0. CDR3 length: 14 residues. The CDR3 DNA follows: TGTGCCAGCAGCTTGGGACAGGGGGAAAACATTCAGTACTTC. Protein product: CASSLGQGENIQYF.

This clonotype was observed at least ten times. The genes are TRBV15 and TRBJ2-1, with 7 positions matching TRBD1. V shed 1 base, J shed 0 bases, and the junction held 12 bases outside the gene matches. The germline gives CDR1 LNHNV, CDR2 YYDKDF (reference sequence). This CDR3 has 19 amino acids. The CDR3 sequence is CATSRGQGKGTSSYNEQFF. CDR3 DNA sequence: TGTGCCACCAGCAGAGGACAGGGAAAGGGGACCAGCTCCTACAATGAGCAGTTCTTC.

This clonotype has at least ten counts. V gene TRBV20-1 combines with J gene TRBJ1-6, with D possibly TRBD1 on 5 matching bases. Germline V lookup: CDR1 DFQATT, CDR2 SNEGSKA (reference sequence). This CDR3 comprises 15 residues. The V gene lost 2 bases and the J gene lost 2 bases, with 10 bases spanning the gap. In DNA form, the CDR3 reads TGCAGTGCTAGATTTCAGGGAACCTATAATTCACCCCTCCACTTT. Its protein is CSARFQGTYNSPLHF.

This clonotype was counted many times. This chain joins TRBV11-1 and TRBJ2-7; 14 bases agree with TRBD2. With V trimmed by 5 bases and J by 3 bases, 6 bases remained unmatched. CDR1 SGHAT and CDR2 FQDESV come from the germline V gene (reference sequence). The CDR3 has 16 residues. The CDR3 DNA sequence: TGTGCCAGCAGCCAGACTAGCGGGAGGGGAAGCTACGAGCAGTACTTC. This gives the protein CASSQTSGRGSYEQYF.

V is TRBV3-1 and J is TRBJ2-7; TRBD1 aligns across 8 bases. The CDR3 runs 15 residues. The germline gives CDR1 LGHDT, CDR2 YNNKEL (reference sequence). V was clipped by 1 base and J by 2 bases; unmatched bases: 4. The CDR3 DNA sequence: TGTGCCAGCAGCCAAGGCCTGGACAGGGCCTACGAGCAGTACTTC. Amino acids: CASSQGLDRAYEQYF.

This clonotype has a count of ten or more. The chain joins TRBV2 to TRBJ1-2, with D unclear. There are 12 residues in the CDR3. Germline V CDR1 and CDR2: SNHLY, FYNNEI. V was cut by 5 bases and J by 2 bases, with 6 bases left in between. The CDR3 here is CASSNSNYGYTF. CDR3 sequence (DNA): TGTGCCAGCAGTAACAGCAACTATGGCTACACCTTC.

This clonotype came up a few times. The CDR3 spells CSARDSRTVYEQYF. CDR3 nucleotides: TGCAGTGCTAGAGACTCCCGGACAGTCTACGAGCAGTACTTC. This chain connects TRBV20-1 to TRBJ2-7; tentatively, D is TRBD1 (6 bases). The CDR3 has 14 residues. CDR1 is DFQATT, CDR2 SNEGSKA, per germline (reference sequence). V was pared by 0 bases and J by 3 bases, with 12 bases between.

The chain is built from TRBV9 and TRBJ2-7, with TRBD2 identical over 12 bases. The CDR3 has 20 residues. CDR1 is SGDLS, CDR2 YYNGEE, per germline. After removal of 0 bases from V and 4 bases from J, the junction contained 17 bases not matched to a gene. The CDR3 sequence is CASSVEPGLAGPIVTYEQYF. CDR3 nucleotide sequence: TGTGCCAGCAGCGTAGAACCGGGACTAGCGGGCCCGATAGTTACTTACGAGCAGTACTTC.

The genes are TRBV5-6 and TRBJ2-1, with TRBD2 matching over 12 bases. Germline-derived CDR1 and CDR2 are SGHDT and YYEEEE. There are 17 residues in the CDR3. The V and J ends lost 3 bases and 7 bases, in that order; junction bases with no gene match: 11. The CDR3 spells CASSSLHGLAGWNEQFF. As DNA, the CDR3 is TGTGCCAGCAGCTCACTCCACGGACTAGCGGGATGGAATGAGCAGTTCTTC.

This clonotype showed up just a few times. The chain recombines TRBV7-9 with TRBJ1-4, with D maybe TRBD1 (6 bases). The V and J ends lost 4 bases and 8 bases respectively, with 23 bases between them. The CDR3 consists of 17 residues. The germline CDR1 and CDR2 sequences are SEHNR and FQNEAQ (reference sequence). The CDR3 sequence: CASSSTPVWGLGEKLFF. The CDR3 region has the DNA TGTGCCAGCAGCTCGACCCCCGTCTGGGGGCTAGGCGAAAAACTGTTTTTT.

The table lists this clonotype with many counts. The chain combines TRBV19 with TRBJ1-1; D may be TRBD1 (6 bases). This CDR3 is 13 amino acids long. The V and J ends lost 9 bases and 1 base respectively, with 12 bases between them. Germline CDR1 is LNHDA and CDR2 is SQIVND (reference sequence). CDR3 sequence reads: CASRRTANTEAFF. Here the CDR3 DNA reads TGTGCCAGCCGGCGGACAGCGAACACTGAAGCTTTCTTT.